This T cell receptor (beta chain) stems from a study of CD8 T cells in Susac syndrome. When the RNA was reverse transcribed, random hexamers were used with an input of roughly 0.5 to 1 ug. A single record per CDR3 protein comes from TCRdb applying MiXCR to the immunoSEQ multiplex PCR reads. The profile shows 130,000 or so distinct CDR3 sequences, about 90% of them singletons. The clonotype comes from a human donor with multiple sclerosis. Sequenced material: CD8+ T cells from PBMCs.

The CDR3 sequence: CAWSRQSNTGELFF. In DNA, the CDR3 is TGTGCCTGGAGTAGACAGAGCAACACCGGGGAGCTGTTTTTT. The rearrangement links TRBV30 to TRBJ2-2; a possible D gene is TRBD1 (5 bases). CDR1 and CDR2 from the germline V gene are GTSNPN and SVGIG (reference sequence). V was clipped by 2 bases and J by 2 bases, with 9 bases between them. The CDR3 length is 14 residues.